The sequence of this T cell receptor beta chain was determined in a study of blood T cell repertoires in COVID-19. This clone showed up just a few times. Germline CDR1 SGHDT, CDR2 YYEEEE. The V gene end was trimmed by 4 bases and the J gene end by 4 bases; junction bases not matched to a gene: 7. The CDR3 is 15 amino acids. Assay used: immunoSEQ multiplex PCR; TCRdb lists only in-frame clones, some missing. The sample carries under 250,000 clones, roughly 80% recorded once. This sequence was found in a woman aged 70-85 years with active or convalescent COVID-19. This chain connects TRBV5-6 to TRBJ1-1; 10 bases are a match to TRBD1. Sequences were obtained from peripheral blood. CDR3 sequence (DNA): TGTGCCAGCAGCCCCACGACAGGGGGCCGCACTGAAGCTTTCTTT. It is translated as CASSPTTGGRTEAFF.